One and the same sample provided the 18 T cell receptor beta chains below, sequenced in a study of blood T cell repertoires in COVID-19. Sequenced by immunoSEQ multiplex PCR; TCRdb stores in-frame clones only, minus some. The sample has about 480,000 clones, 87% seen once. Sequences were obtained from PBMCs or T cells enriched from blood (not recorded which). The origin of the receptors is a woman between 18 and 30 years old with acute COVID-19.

Written as DNA, the CDR3 is TGCGCCAGCAGTGAGGGAAGACAGGGGGCCCTCGAGCAGTACTTC. Translated: CASSEGRQGALEQYF. The chain recombines TRBV10-2 with TRBJ2-7, with 10 bases that match TRBD1. This CDR3 is built from 15 residues. The V gene end was trimmed by 2 bases and the J gene end by 6 bases; junction bases not matched to a gene: 7. CDR1 and CDR2 (germline): WSHSY, SAAADI.

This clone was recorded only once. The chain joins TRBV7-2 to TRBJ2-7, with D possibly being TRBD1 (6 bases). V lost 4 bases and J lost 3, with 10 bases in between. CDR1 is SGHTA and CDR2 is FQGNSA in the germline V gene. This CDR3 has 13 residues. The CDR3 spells CASSSTGIYEQYF. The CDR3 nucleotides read TGTGCCAGCAGCTCCACAGGGATCTACGAGCAGTACTTC.

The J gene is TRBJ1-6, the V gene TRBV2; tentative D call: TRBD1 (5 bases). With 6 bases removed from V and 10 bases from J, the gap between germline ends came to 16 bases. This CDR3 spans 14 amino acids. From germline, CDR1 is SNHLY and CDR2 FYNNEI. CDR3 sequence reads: CASREGLSGSPLHF. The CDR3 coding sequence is TGTGCCAGCAGGGAGGGGCTGTCCGGATCACCCCTCCACTTT.

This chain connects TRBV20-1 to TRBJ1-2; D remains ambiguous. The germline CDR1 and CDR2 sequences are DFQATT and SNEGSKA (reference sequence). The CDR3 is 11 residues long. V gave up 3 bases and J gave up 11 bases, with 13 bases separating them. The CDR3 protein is CSASAPQSYTF. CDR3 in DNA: TGCAGTGCTAGCGCCCCACAGTCATACACCTTC.

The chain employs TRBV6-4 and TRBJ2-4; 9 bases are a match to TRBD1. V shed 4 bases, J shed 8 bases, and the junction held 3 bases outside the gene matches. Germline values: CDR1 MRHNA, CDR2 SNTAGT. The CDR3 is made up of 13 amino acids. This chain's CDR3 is CASSGRQGDIQYF. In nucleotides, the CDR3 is TGTGCCAGCAGTGGAAGACAGGGGGACATTCAGTACTTC.

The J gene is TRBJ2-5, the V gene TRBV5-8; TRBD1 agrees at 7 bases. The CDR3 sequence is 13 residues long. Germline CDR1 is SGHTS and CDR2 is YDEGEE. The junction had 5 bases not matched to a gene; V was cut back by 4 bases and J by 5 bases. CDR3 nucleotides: TGTGCCAGCAGCAACAGGGGTTTGGAGACCCAGTACTTC. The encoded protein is CASSNRGLETQYF.

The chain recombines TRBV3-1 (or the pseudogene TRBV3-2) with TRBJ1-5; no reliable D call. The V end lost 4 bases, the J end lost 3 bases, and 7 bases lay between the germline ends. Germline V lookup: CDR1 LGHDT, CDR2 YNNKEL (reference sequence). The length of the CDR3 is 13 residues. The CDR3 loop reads CASSPGDNQPQHF. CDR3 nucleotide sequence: TGTGCCAGCAGCCCCGGGGACAATCAGCCCCAGCATTTT.

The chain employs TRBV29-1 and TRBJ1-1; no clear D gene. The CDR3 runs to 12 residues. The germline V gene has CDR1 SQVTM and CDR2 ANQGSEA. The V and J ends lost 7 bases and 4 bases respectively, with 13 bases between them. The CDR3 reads CSAAVFRTEAFF. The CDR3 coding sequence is TGCAGCGCTGCGGTCTTTCGCACTGAAGCTTTCTTT.

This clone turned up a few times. The CDR3 loop reads CASSPQGAIYEQYF. Written as DNA, the CDR3 is TGTGCCAGCTCACCACAGGGGGCCATCTACGAGCAGTACTTC. The V call is TRBV18, the J call TRBJ2-7; 7 bases are shared with TRBD1. Germline CDR1 is KGHSH and CDR2 is LQKENI. The CDR3 runs 14 residues. Trimming removed 1 base from V and 3 bases from J; junction bases left unmatched: 3. The full variable domain, completed using reference TRBV18 and TRBJ2-7, is NAGVMQNPRHLVRRRGQEARLRCSPMKGHSHVYWYRQLPEEGLKFMVYLQKENIIDESGMPKERFSAEFPKEGPSILRIQQVVRGDSAAYFCASSPQGAIYEQYFGPGTRLTVT.

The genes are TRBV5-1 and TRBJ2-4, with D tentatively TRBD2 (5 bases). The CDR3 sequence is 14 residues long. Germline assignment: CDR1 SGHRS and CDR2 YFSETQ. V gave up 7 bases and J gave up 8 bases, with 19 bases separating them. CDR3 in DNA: TGCGCCAGCGGCCAAACCGGGGAACGGGACATTCAGTACTTC. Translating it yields CASGQTGERDIQYF.

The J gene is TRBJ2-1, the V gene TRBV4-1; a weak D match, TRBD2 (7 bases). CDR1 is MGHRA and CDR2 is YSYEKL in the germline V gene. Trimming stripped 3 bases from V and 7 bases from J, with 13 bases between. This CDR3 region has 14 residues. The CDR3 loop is CASSQRGEGNEQFF. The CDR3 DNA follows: TGCGCCAGCAGCCAGAGGGGGGAGGGTAATGAGCAGTTCTTC.

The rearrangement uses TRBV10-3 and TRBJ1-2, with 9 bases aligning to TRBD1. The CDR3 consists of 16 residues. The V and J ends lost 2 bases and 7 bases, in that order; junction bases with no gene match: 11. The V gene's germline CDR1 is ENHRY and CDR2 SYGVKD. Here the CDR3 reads CAISEPQTGGAAGYTF. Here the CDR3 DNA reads TGTGCCATCAGTGAGCCACAAACAGGGGGCGCGGCTGGCTACACCTTC.

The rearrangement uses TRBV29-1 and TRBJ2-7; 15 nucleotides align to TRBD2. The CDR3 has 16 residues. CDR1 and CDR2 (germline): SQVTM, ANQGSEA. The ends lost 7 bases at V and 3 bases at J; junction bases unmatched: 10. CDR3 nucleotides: TGCAGCGGAGTACCGGGACTAGCGGGGGGAATCTACGAGCAGTACTTC. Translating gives CSGVPGLAGGIYEQYF.

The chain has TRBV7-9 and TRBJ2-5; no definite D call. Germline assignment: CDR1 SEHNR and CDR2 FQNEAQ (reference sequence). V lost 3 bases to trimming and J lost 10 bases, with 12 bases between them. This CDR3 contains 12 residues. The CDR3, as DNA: TGTGCCAGCAGCTTTCTGGCCGGAGACCAGTACTTC. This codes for CASSFLAGDQYF.

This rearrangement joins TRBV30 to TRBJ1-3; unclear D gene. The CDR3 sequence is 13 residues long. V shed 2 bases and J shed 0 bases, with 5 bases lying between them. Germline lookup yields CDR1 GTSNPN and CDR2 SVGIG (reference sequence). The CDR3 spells CAWSTGSGNTIYF. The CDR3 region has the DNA TGTGCCTGGAGTACCGGCTCTGGAAACACCATATATTTT.

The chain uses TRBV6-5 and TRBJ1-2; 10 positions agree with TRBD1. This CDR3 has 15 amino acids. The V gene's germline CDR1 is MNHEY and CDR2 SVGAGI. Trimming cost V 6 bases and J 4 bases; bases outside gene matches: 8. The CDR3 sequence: CASRAGQGLPYGYTF. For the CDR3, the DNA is TGTGCCAGCAGGGCGGGACAGGGGCTTCCCTATGGCTACACCTTC.

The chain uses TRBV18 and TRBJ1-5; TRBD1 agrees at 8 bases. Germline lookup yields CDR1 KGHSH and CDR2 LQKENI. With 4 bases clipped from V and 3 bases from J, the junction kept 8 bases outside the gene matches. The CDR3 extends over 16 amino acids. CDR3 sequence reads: CASSRKATGANQPQHF. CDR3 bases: TGTGCCAGCTCACGAAAGGCGACAGGGGCCAATCAGCCCCAGCATTTT.

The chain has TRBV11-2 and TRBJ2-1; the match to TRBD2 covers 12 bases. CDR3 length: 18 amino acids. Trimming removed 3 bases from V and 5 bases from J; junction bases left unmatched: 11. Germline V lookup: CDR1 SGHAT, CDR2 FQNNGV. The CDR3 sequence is CASSFFPRLAGEHNEQFF. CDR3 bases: TGTGCCAGCAGCTTTTTCCCTCGACTAGCGGGGGAGCACAATGAGCAGTTCTTC.